This T cell receptor (beta chain) was profiled in a study of blood T cell repertoires in COVID-19. Within the sample, this clone is large. This CDR3 has 13 residues. V dropped 9 bases and J dropped 0 bases, with 11 bases sitting between them. Germline V gene data show CDR1 as LNHDA and CDR2 as SQIVND (reference sequence). Sequencing used immunoSEQ multiplex PCR; TCRdb keeps in-frame clones, though not all of them. The top ten clones hold roughly a tenth of a sample with around 39,000 clones, approximately 88% of them seen once. J is TRBJ1-1 and V is TRBV19, with unresolved D. Material: peripheral blood. This clonotype originated in a human donor in a cohort sampled during active COVID-19. The CDR3: CASEPRVNTEAFF. The CDR3 bases are TGTGCCAGCGAGCCTCGGGTGAACACTGAAGCTTTCTTT.